This T cell receptor (beta chain) is drawn from a study of blood T cell repertoires in COVID-19. Study in general: Material from acute and convalescent COVID-19 was sourced from the United States, Italy and Spain.

Germline-derived CDR1 and CDR2 are SGHAT and FQNNGV. The CDR3 covers 14 residues. Unmatched junction bases numbered 2, after V lost 0 bases and J lost 4 bases. This clone was observed once. The repertoire was sequenced with immunoSEQ multiplex PCR; TCRdb's copy has only in-frame clones and lacks some. The sample shows just under 35,000 clones, roughly 90% of them seen only once. The sequencing sample was made of peripheral blood. This chain connects TRBV11-2 to TRBJ1-1, with 7 bases fitting TRBD1. The sequence was obtained from a man aged 60 to 75 with active or convalescent COVID-19. The CDR3 is CASSLDDRATEAFF. CDR3 bases: TGTGCCAGCAGCTTAGACGACAGGGCCACTGAAGCTTTCTTT.